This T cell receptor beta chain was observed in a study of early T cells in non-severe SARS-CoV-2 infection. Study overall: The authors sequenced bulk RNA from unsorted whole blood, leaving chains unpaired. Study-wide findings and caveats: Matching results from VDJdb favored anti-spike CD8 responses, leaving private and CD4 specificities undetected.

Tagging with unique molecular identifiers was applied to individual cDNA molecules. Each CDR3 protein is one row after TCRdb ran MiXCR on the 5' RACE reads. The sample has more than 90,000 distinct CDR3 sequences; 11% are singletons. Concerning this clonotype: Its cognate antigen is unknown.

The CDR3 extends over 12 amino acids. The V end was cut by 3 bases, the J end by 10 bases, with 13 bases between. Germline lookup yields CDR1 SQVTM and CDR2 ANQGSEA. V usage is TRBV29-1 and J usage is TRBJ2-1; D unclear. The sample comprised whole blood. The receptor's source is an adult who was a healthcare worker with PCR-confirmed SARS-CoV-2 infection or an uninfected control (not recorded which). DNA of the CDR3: TGCAGCGTTGATAGGGTACCTTCCGAGCAGTTCTTC. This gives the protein CSVDRVPSEQFF.